These T cell receptor beta chains were read from a single sample in a study of chemoradiotherapy in HPV16-positive cancers. The assay was immunoSEQ multiplex PCR, and TCRdb's table has in-frame clones only and misses some. Among fewer than 15,000 clones listed, 55% to 70% were seen once. Collection of the sample occurred from a patient who underwent chemoradiotherapy. All receptors come from a human donor with HPV-associated anogenital cancer. Each CDR3 is given with its conserved first and last residue. A D gene is named only where the DNA matches it firmly. Size values are once, few and many counts, or a class for expanded clones, and some rows have none.

>TRBJ2-3|TRBV4-1|.|TRBD2
CASSQGGTNLRTQYF
TGCGCCAGCAGCCAAGGGGGGACTAATCTCCGTACGCAGTATTTT
>TRBJ1-2|TRBV7-2|.|TRBD1
CASSSPGQGNYGYTF
TGTGCCAGCAGCTCTCCGGGACAGGGAAACTATGGCTACACCTTC
>TRBJ1-1|TRBV7-2|.|.
CASSSQGDTEAFF
TGTGCCAGCAGTTCTCAGGGCGACACTGAAGCTTTCTTT
>TRBJ1-1|TRBV10-3|.|.
CAISEDYTEAFF
TGTGCCATCAGTGAGGACTACACTGAAGCTTTCTTT
>TRBJ1-1|TRBV7-6|few|TRBD1
CASSPGQGRVVAFF
TGTGCCAGCAGCCCCGGACAGGGTAGAGTTGTGGCTTTCTTT
>TRBJ2-1|TRBV19|.|TRBD1
CASSIGQGISYNEQFF
TGTGCCAGTAGTATAGGACAGGGAATATCCTACAATGAGCAGTTCTTC
>TRBJ2-6|TRBV30|.|.
CAWSATLPGANVLTF
TGTGCCTGGAGTGCAACTTTACCTGGGGCCAACGTCCTGACTTTC
>TRBJ2-2|TRBV9|few|.
CASRGRVAGELFF
TGTGCCAGCAGGGGAAGGGTCGCCGGGGAGCTGTTTTTT
>TRBJ2-5|TRBV5-1|.|.
CASSLADAVETQYF
TGCGCCAGCAGCTTGGCCGACGCAGTAGAGACCCAGTACTTC
>TRBJ2-1|TRBV7-2|.|TRBD2
CASSTGTSVNEQFF
TGTGCCAGCAGCACCGGGACTAGCGTGAATGAGCAGTTCTTC
>TRBJ2-7|TRBV27|.|.
CASSFGWRAYEQYF
TGTGCCAGCAGTTTTGGGTGGCGGGCCTACGAGCAGTACTTC
>TRBJ2-7|TRBV29-1|.|.
CSGEDSHEQYF
TGCAGCGGAGAGGACAGCCACGAGCAGTACTTC
>TRBJ1-1|TRBV10-3|once|TRBD1
CAISLEGQGNSEAFF
TGTGCCATCAGCTTGGAGGGACAGGGTAATTCCGAAGCTTTCTTT
>TRBJ2-7|TRBV5-1|few|TRBD1
CASSPRQGSYEQYF
TGCGCCAGCAGCCCCAGACAGGGAAGCTACGAGCAGTACTTC
>TRBJ2-5|TRBV2|.|TRBD2
CASSDLAGGRETQYF
TGTGCCAGCAGTGACCTAGCGGGGGGGCGAGAGACCCAGTACTTC
>TRBJ1-2|TRBV2|.|TRBD1
CASSESGTGFGYTF
TGTGCCAGCAGTGAATCCGGGACAGGGTTTGGCTACACCTTC
>TRBJ2-1|TRBV4-1|.|.
CASSQVGNEQFF
TGCGCCAGCAGCCAAGTGGGTAATGAGCAGTTCTTC
>TRBJ2-4|TRBV4-1|.|.
CASSQVQGLGIQYF
TGCGCCAGCAGCCAAGTACAGGGTCTCGGCATTCAGTACTTC
>TRBJ1-1|TRBV5-1|few|.
CASSLGRAEEAFF
TGCGCCAGCAGCTTGGGTCGGGCGGAGGAAGCTTTCTTT
>TRBJ1-5|TRBV20-1|.|.
CSARGQPQHF
TGCAGTGCTAGGGGGCAGCCCCAGCATTTT
>TRBJ2-7|TRBV7-6|few|.
CASSLVPRHEQYF
TGTGCCAGCAGCTTAGTTCCGAGACACGAGCAGTACTTC
>TRBJ1-1|TRBV19|.|TRBD1
CASSYGWTGGTEAFF
TGTGCCAGTAGTTATGGGTGGACAGGGGGCACTGAAGCTTTCTTT
>TRBJ1-1|TRBV28|.|.
CASSAPLGGRAFEAFF
TGTGCCAGCAGTGCCCCATTGGGGGGACGGGCATTTGAAGCTTTCTTT
>TRBJ2-1|TRBV7-9|few|TRBD1
CATYRTGGTNEQFF
TGTGCCACCTATCGGACAGGGGGCACAAATGAGCAGTTCTTC
>TRBJ2-2|TRBV5-1|.|.
CASSVGGDSTGELFF
TGCGCCAGTTCTGTCGGGGGCGATAGCACCGGGGAGCTGTTTTTT
>TRBJ1-3|TRBV6-6|once|.
CASSQQGNTIYF
TGTGCCAGCAGTCAACAAGGAAACACCATATATTTT
>TRBJ1-5|TRBV28|.|.
CASMGYEGQPQHF
TGTGCCAGCATGGGGTATGAGGGTCAGCCCCAGCATTTT
>TRBJ1-4|TRBV27|once|.
CASSRGSWGEKLFF
TGTGCCAGCAGCCGCGGGTCCTGGGGGGAAAAACTGTTTTTT
>TRBJ1-5|TRBV19|.|.
CASSIVAGSYQPQHF
TGTGCCAGTAGTATAGTCGCAGGTTCTTATCAGCCCCAGCATTTT
>TRBJ2-7|TRBV21-1|.|.
CASSNSARDRVPYEQYF
TGTGCCAGCAGCAATTCGGCCCGGGACAGGGTACCCTACGAGCAGTACTTC
>TRBJ2-5|TRBV6-5|.|TRBD1
CASSYDRGQETQYF
TGTGCCAGCAGTTATGACAGGGGCCAAGAGACCCAGTACTTC
>TRBJ1-1|TRBV28|.|.
CASRTYTGTEAFF
TGTGCCAGCAGGACTTATACCGGCACTGAAGCTTTCTTT
>TRBJ2-3|TRBV9|.|TRBD2
CASSVVGREAGTSGDTQYF
TGTGCCAGCAGCGTAGTAGGGAGAGAGGCCGGGACTAGCGGAGATACGCAGTATTTT
>TRBJ2-7|TRBV7-2|few|TRBD2
CASSLVAGGRLSYEQYF
TGTGCCAGCAGCTTAGTAGCGGGGGGTCGTCTATCCTACGAGCAGTACTTC
>TRBJ1-2|TRBV10-3|.|.
CAIRGPQKDGYTF
TGTGCCATCAGGGGGCCCCAAAAAGATGGCTACACCTTC
>TRBJ2-3|TRBV5-4|.|TRBD2
CASRSGGEDTQYF
TGTGCCAGCAGATCCGGGGGGGAAGATACGCAGTATTTT
>TRBJ2-5|TRBV15|.|.
CATSRTAGETQYF
TGTGCCACCAGCAGGACGGCGGGCGAAACCCAGTACTTC
>TRBJ1-1|TRBV4-2|.|.
CASSRREDTEAFF
TGTGCCAGCAGCCGCAGGGAGGACACTGAAGCTTTCTTT
>TRBJ1-4|TRBV30|.|.
CAWSVLGEKLFF
TGTGCCTGGAGTGTACTTGGGGAAAAACTGTTTTTT
>TRBJ1-5|TRBV5-5|.|TRBD1
CASSPDPTGGTQPQHF
TGTGCCAGCAGTCCGGACCCGACAGGGGGCACTCAGCCCCAGCATTTT
>TRBJ2-5|TRBV6-4|.|.
CASSELPGETQYF
TGTGCCAGCAGTGAGTTACCGGGAGAGACCCAGTACTTC
>TRBJ2-3|TRBV4-1|.|.
CASSQVGGTDTQYF
TGCGCCAGCAGCCAAGTCGGGGGCACAGATACGCAGTATTTT
>TRBJ1-4|TRBV30|.|TRBD1
CAWRDNRGNEKLFF
TGTGCCTGGAGGGATAACAGGGGAAATGAAAAACTGTTTTTT
>TRBJ1-2|TRBV7-2|.|.
CASSSRGPNYGYTF
TGTGCCAGCAGCTCAAGGGGCCCAAACTATGGCTACACCTTC
>TRBJ1-2|TRBV21-1|.|.
CASSGGNYGYTF
TGTGCCAGCTCAGGGGGCAACTATGGCTACACCTTC
>TRBJ2-7|TRBV6-6|.|.
CASSYVPYEQYF
TGTGCCAGCAGTTACGTCCCCTACGAGCAGTACTTC
>TRBJ2-1|TRBV12-5|.|.
CASVGTAEDEQFF
TGTGCTAGTGTCGGGACTGCTGAGGATGAGCAGTTCTTC
>TRBJ1-3|TRBV30|few|.
CAWRFPGTISGNTIYF
TGTGCCTGGAGATTTCCTGGGACCATCTCTGGAAACACCATATATTTT
>TRBJ2-7|TRBV11-1|.|.
CASSLTLGSEQYF
TGTGCCAGCAGCTTAACCCTCGGGAGCGAGCAGTACTTC
>TRBJ1-1|TRBV7-8|.|.
CASSLRVIGNTEAFF
TGTGCCAGCAGCTTAAGAGTCATTGGTAACACTGAAGCTTTCTTT
>TRBJ1-2|TRBV13|.|.
CASTLSGGYGYTF
TGTGCCAGCACTCTTTCGGGAGGCTATGGCTACACCTTC
>TRBJ2-7|TRBV7-2|.|.
CASSLGGRPAYEQYF
TGTGCCAGCAGCTTAGGGGGGCGCCCCGCCTACGAGCAGTACTTC
>TRBJ2-5|TRBV9|.|.
CASSYTGIGHQETQYF
TGTGCCAGCAGCTATACAGGGATAGGGCACCAAGAGACCCAGTACTTC
>TRBJ2-7|TRBV9|.|.
CASSVAYSSYEQYF
TGTGCCAGCAGCGTAGCTTATAGCTCCTACGAGCAGTACTTC
>TRBJ1-2|TRBV6-1|.|.
CASRAGSNYGYTF
TGTGCCAGCAGGGCAGGGAGCAACTATGGCTACACCTTC
>TRBJ2-3|TRBV25-1|once|TRBD1
CASSGFSKGQAGPDTQYF
TGTGCCAGCAGTGGCTTCTCTAAGGGACAGGCCGGGCCAGATACGCAGTATTTT
>TRBJ2-5|TRBV7-2|.|TRBD1
CASSLVATGEETQYF
TGTGCCAGCAGCTTAGTCGCTACAGGGGAGGAGACCCAGTACTTC